A single sample gave rise to the 28 T cell receptor beta chains below, sequenced in a study of blood T cells in healthy people across ages. A second PCR of roughly 6 to 12 cycles used a sample-barcoded 5' primer and a J-beta primer mix. One entry per CDR3 protein results from TCRdb running MiXCR on the 5' RACE reads. Found here are about 1.7 million distinct CDR3 sequences, approximately 28% of them singletons; the top ten hold 7% to 9%. Sequenced sample: blood. The receptors stem from a woman younger than 45 in good health.

For this clonotype: Given a much more abundant clone one base away, this may be a read error. The genes are TRBV5-1 and TRBJ2-1, with D perhaps matching TRBD1 (7 bases). Germline lookup yields CDR1 SGHRS and CDR2 YFSETQ. The CDR3 length is 16 residues. V lost 4 bases and J 7 bases, leaving 21 bases between the germline ends. The CDR3 DNA sequence: TGCGCCAGCAGCAGGGGGCGGGACGCCCAGTTGAATGAGCAGTTCTTC. Translating it yields CASSRGRDAQLNEQFF.

In this sample, this clonotype turned up many times. The chain couples TRBV10-3 to TRBJ1-2; possible D gene TRBD1, 5 bases. The V end was cut by 4 bases, the J end by 5 bases, with 11 bases between. Germline V gene sequence: CDR1 ENHRY, CDR2 SYGVKD. CDR3 length: 13 residues. The CDR3 protein is CAISGGDGYGYTF. CDR3 nucleotide sequence: TGTGCCATCAGTGGGGGGGACGGTTATGGCTACACCTTC.

V gene TRBV2 combines with J gene TRBJ2-1; D is perhaps TRBD2 (6 bases). V lost 5 bases to trimming and J lost 7 bases, with 21 bases between them. There are 16 residues in the CDR3. The V gene's germline CDR1 is SNHLY and CDR2 FYNNEI. DNA of the CDR3: TGTGCCAGCAGTCCTCCCTCCGGGAGTAATACAAATGAGCAGTTCTTC. It translates to CASSPPSGSNTNEQFF.

This clonotype was detected only a few times. With a much larger clone just one base away, this may be a read error. The chain couples TRBV10-3 to TRBJ2-5; D is undetermined. Trimming left V 6 bases short and J 2 bases short, with 10 bases between. The CDR3 runs to 13 residues. Per the germline V gene, CDR1 is ENHRY and CDR2 is SYGVKD. The CDR3, as DNA: TGTGCCATCAGGGAGATCTTACAAGAGACCCAGTACTTC. Amino acid sequence: CAIREILQETQYF.

This clonotype was found a few times. The rearrangement uses TRBV7-2 and TRBJ2-3; D is unclear. The CDR3 length is 13 residues. Germline CDR1 reads SGHTA; CDR2 reads FQGNSA. V lost 3 bases to trimming and J lost 6 bases, with 10 bases between them. CDR3 sequence reads: CASSLSPGDTQYF. In DNA form, the CDR3 reads TGTGCCAGCAGCTTGTCCCCCGGGGATACGCAGTATTTT.

This clonotype was counted a single time. This sequence may be a read error, since a much larger clone differs from it by one base. The chain employs TRBV6-5 and TRBJ2-5; 14 positions match TRBD2. The V gene's germline CDR1 is MNHEY and CDR2 SVGAGI. Trimming cost V 0 bases and J 11 bases; bases outside gene matches: 8. The CDR3 is 16 residues long. CDR3 loop: CASSYSGLAGVYEQYF. CDR3 nucleotides: TGTGCCAGCAGTTACTCGGGACTAGCGGGGGTGTATGAGCAGTACTTC.

The V gene is TRBV11-2, the J gene TRBJ2-3; either TRBD1 or TRBD2 may fit D (6 bases each). Trimming took 5 bases from V and 7 from J, leaving 25 bases between them. The CDR3 is 17 residues long. Germline V gene lookup returns CDR1 SGHAT and CDR2 FQNNGV. The CDR3 spells CASSAHTGDVGTNTQYF. As DNA, the CDR3 is TGTGCCAGCAGCGCCCACACGGGGGATGTCGGGACAAATACGCAGTATTTT.

The chain recombines TRBV20-1 with TRBJ2-3, with D unclear. Trimming took off 8 bases at V and 4 bases at J, with 16 bases between the two ends. Germline loops: CDR1 DFQATT, CDR2 SNEGSKA (reference sequence). The CDR3 covers 13 residues. The CDR3 DNA reads TGCAGTCTAAGGCCCCCTGGGGCAGATACGCAGTATTTT. It yields the protein CSLRPPGADTQYF.

This clonotype was found many times. This chain links TRBV7-2 with TRBJ2-7; D unresolved. V gave up 0 bases and J gave up 2 bases, with 8 bases separating them. The CDR3 has 14 residues. The germline CDR1 and CDR2 sequences are SGHTA and FQGNSA. The CDR3 nucleotides read TGTGCCAGCAGCTTAGCTTGGAACGCCTACGAGCAGTACTTC. Amino acid sequence: CASSLAWNAYEQYF.

The chain has TRBV20-1 and TRBJ1-4; D remains ambiguous. Trimming removed 7 bases from V and 0 bases from J, with 6 bases in between. The CDR3 has 12 residues. The germline V gene encodes CDR1 DFQATT and CDR2 SNEGSKA (reference sequence). The CDR3 coding sequence is TGCAGTGTGGGGACAACTAATGAAAAACTGTTTTTT. It yields the protein CSVGTTNEKLFF.

This clonotype turned up a few times. The V and J genes are TRBV5-1 and TRBJ2-3, with D tentatively TRBD1 or TRBD2 (5 bases each). This CDR3 has 14 residues. Germline V CDR1 and CDR2: SGHRS, YFSETQ. Trimming removed 4 bases at V and 4 bases at J, with 13 bases between. The CDR3 reads CASSPGTVADTQYF. The CDR3 DNA is TGCGCCAGCAGCCCCGGGACGGTGGCAGATACGCAGTATTTT.

This clonotype was seen ten or more times. The J gene is TRBJ1-5, the V gene TRBV6-6; D not resolved. The CDR3 totals 12 residues. Germline values: CDR1 MNHNY, CDR2 SVGAGI (reference sequence). The V end lost 7 bases, the J end lost 2 bases, and 6 bases lay between the germline ends. In DNA form, the CDR3 reads TGTGCCAGCACAGCAGGCAATCAGCCCCAGCATTTT. It yields the protein CASTAGNQPQHF.

Only a few counts were recorded for this clonotype. In DNA form, the CDR3 reads TGTGCCACCAGCGGGCAGTTCCAAGAGACCCAGTACTTC. Encoded protein: CATSGQFQETQYF. The chain combines TRBV15 with TRBJ2-5, with D unclear. The CDR3 runs 13 residues. The V end was cut by 5 bases, the J end by 1 base, with 8 bases between. The germline CDR1 and CDR2 sequences are LNHNV and YYDKDF (reference sequence).

Turning to this clonotype: A single base separates this from a much larger clone, so it may be a read error. The CDR3 protein is CSAQGQVLSYTF. In DNA, the CDR3 is TGCAGTGCACAGGGACAGGTTCTGAGCTACACCTTC. The genes are TRBV20-1 and TRBJ1-2; 8 bases map to TRBD1. Trimming removed 6 bases from V and 9 bases from J; junction bases left unmatched: 9. The CDR3 spans 12 residues. The germline V gene encodes CDR1 DFQATT and CDR2 SNEGSKA (reference sequence).

There are many counts of this clonotype. The chain joins TRBV9 to TRBJ2-7; 12 bases align to TRBD1. Germline V gene lookup returns CDR1 SGDLS and CDR2 YYNGEE. The CDR3 loop spans 16 amino acids. With V trimmed by 0 bases and J by 6 bases, 7 bases remained unmatched. The DNA of the CDR3 is TGTGCCAGCAGCGTAGTCGAGGGACAGGGGGCATCCGAGCAGTACTTC. Encoded protein: CASSVVEGQGASEQYF.

This clonotype was seen a few times. The rearrangement uses TRBV5-1 and TRBJ2-1, with 12 bases lining up with TRBD2. The V and J ends lost 4 bases and 7 bases, in that order; junction bases with no gene match: 9. The CDR3 contains 16 residues. Per the germline V gene, CDR1 is SGHRS and CDR2 is YFSETQ. The CDR3 spells CASSPMTSGGANEQFF. CDR3 coding DNA: TGCGCCAGCAGCCCGATGACTAGCGGGGGAGCGAATGAGCAGTTCTTC.

The chain has TRBV7-9 and TRBJ2-1; 10 bases agree with TRBD2. J lost 9 bases, V lost 4 bases, and 9 bases had no gene match. CDR1 is SEHNR and CDR2 is FQNEAQ in the germline V gene (reference sequence). The CDR3 totals 15 residues. CDR3 DNA sequence: TGTGCCAGCAGCTCACCGGGACTAGCGAGGGGTGAGCAGTTCTTC. Translating gives CASSSPGLARGEQFF.

V gene TRBV7-9 combines with J gene TRBJ2-5; 9 bases line up with TRBD2. Trimming took 6 bases from V and 4 from J; bases not matched to a gene: 6. CDR3 length equals 14 residues. Germline CDR1 SEHNR, CDR2 FQNEAQ (reference sequence). The CDR3: CASRRGGATETQYF. DNA of the CDR3: TGTGCCAGCAGGCGCGGGGGGGCCACAGAGACCCAGTACTTC. Full variable domain (rest looked up from reference TRBV7-9 and TRBJ2-5): DTGVSQNPRHKITKRGQNVTFRCDPISEHNRLYWYRQTLGQGPEFLTYFQNEAQLEKSRLLSDRFSAERPKGSFSTLEIQRTEQGDSAMYLCASRRGGATETQYFGPGTRLLVL.

The chain joins TRBV24-1 to TRBJ2-2, with D unresolved. The CDR3 totals 15 residues. CDR1 is KGHDR, CDR2 SFDVKD, per germline. The V end lost 3 bases, the J end lost 4 bases, and 11 bases lay between the germline ends. The CDR3 region is CATSDLGPSTGELFF. The CDR3 DNA reads TGTGCCACCAGTGATCTCGGGCCGAGCACCGGGGAGCTGTTTTTT.

The chain uses TRBV7-2 and TRBJ1-1, with D uncertain. There are 14 residues in the CDR3. Germline CDR1 and CDR2: SGHTA and FQGNSA. Trimming removed 1 base from V and 5 bases from J, with 11 bases in between. The CDR3 spells CASSLVVVGTEAFF. Written as DNA, the CDR3 is TGTGCCAGCAGCTTAGTAGTTGTCGGGACTGAAGCTTTCTTT.

The table lists this clonotype with a few counts. The rearrangement uses TRBV12-3 or TRBV12-4 and TRBJ2-5; TRBD2 agrees at 13 bases. Germline trimming cut 5 bases from V and 1 base from J; bases unmatched to any gene: 4. This CDR3 has 16 residues. The CDR3 protein is CASSDRLAGGQETQYF. Written as DNA, the CDR3 is TGTGCCAGCAGTGATCGACTAGCGGGGGGCCAAGAGACCCAGTACTTC.

This clonotype has a count of ten or more. CDR3 protein: CASRSGASWREQFF. The DNA of the CDR3 is TGTGCCAGCAGGTCAGGGGCTTCTTGGCGGGAGCAGTTCTTC. The chain recombines TRBV28 with TRBJ2-1; D possibly corresponds to TRBD1 (6 bases). The V and J ends lost 6 bases and 10 bases respectively, with 19 bases between them. The CDR3 length is 14 residues. In germline, CDR1 is MDHEN, CDR2 SYDVKM.

The gene calls are TRBV7-9 and TRBJ1-2, with 8 bases matching TRBD1. Germline loops: CDR1 SEHNR, CDR2 FQNEAQ (reference sequence). The CDR3 is 15 amino acids. V dropped 4 bases and J dropped 10; count of bases not matched to a gene: 14. The CDR3 loop is CASSSQNVRGPVYTF. In DNA form, the CDR3 reads TGTGCCAGCAGCTCCCAAAACGTCAGGGGGCCCGTCTACACCTTC.

The chain is built from TRBV2 and TRBJ2-1; a possible D gene is TRBD2 (6 bases). CDR3 length: 15 amino acids. The V and J ends lost 3 bases and 6 bases respectively, with 15 bases between them. CDR1 and CDR2 (germline): SNHLY, FYNNEI. The CDR3 DNA is TGTGCCAGCAGTGACTGGAGCGGAGGGGCCAATGAGCAGTTCTTC. This codes for CASSDWSGGANEQFF.

The J gene is TRBJ2-1, the V gene TRBV6-2 or TRBV6-3; 9 bases are a match to TRBD2. The CDR3 consists of 19 residues. V lost 8 bases and J lost 5; bases outside the gene matches: 22. Per germline, CDR1 MNHEY and CDR2 SVGEGT. The CDR3 loop is CASVTRMGGRASPDNEQFF. Here the CDR3 DNA reads TGTGCCAGCGTAACCCGAATGGGCGGGAGGGCCTCCCCCGACAATGAGCAGTTCTTC.

Ten or more counts support this clonotype. V gene TRBV6-5 combines with J gene TRBJ2-5; D may match TRBD1 or TRBD2 (6 bases each). Germline values: CDR1 MNHEY, CDR2 SVGAGI. The CDR3 totals 13 residues. V dropped 10 bases and J dropped 5 bases, with 17 bases sitting between them. The CDR3 region is CATGGPDGETQYF. The CDR3 DNA is TGTGCCACCGGGGGCCCGGATGGGGAGACCCAGTACTTC.

The rearrangement links TRBV12-3 or TRBV12-4 to TRBJ1-4, with D hard to call. CDR3 length: 15 residues. Trimming took 5 bases from V and 3 from J, leaving 13 bases between them. DNA of the CDR3: TGTGCCAGCAGTCTGTACCTGGGGTCTAATGAAAAACTGTTTTTT. Amino acid sequence: CASSLYLGSNEKLFF.

The chain is built from TRBV5-1 and TRBJ2-1; unclear D gene. V lost 2 bases to trimming and J lost 7 bases, with 13 bases between them. CDR1 and CDR2 (germline): SGHRS, YFSETQ. The CDR3 runs 14 residues. The CDR3 is CASSFQGSGNEQFF. CDR3 DNA: TGCGCCAGCAGCTTTCAAGGGTCCGGGAATGAGCAGTTCTTC. The full variable domain, completed using reference TRBV5-1 and TRBJ2-1, is KAGVTQTPRYLIKTRGQQVTLSCSPISGHRSVSWYQQTPGQGLQFLFEYFSETQRNKGNFPGRFSGRQFSNSRSEMNVSTLELGDSALYLCASSFQGSGNEQFFGPGTRLTVL.